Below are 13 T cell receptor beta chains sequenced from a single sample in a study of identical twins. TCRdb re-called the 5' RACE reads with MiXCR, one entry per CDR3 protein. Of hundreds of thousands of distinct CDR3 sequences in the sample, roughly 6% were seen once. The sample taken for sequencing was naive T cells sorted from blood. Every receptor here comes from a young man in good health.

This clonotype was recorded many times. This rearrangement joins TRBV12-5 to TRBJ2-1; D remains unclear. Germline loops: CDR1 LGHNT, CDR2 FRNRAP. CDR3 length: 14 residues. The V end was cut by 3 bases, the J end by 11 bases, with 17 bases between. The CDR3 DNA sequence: TGTGCTAGTGGTTTCTGGCCTCCGGAGAAGAAGCAGTTCTTC. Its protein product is CASGFWPPEKKQFF.

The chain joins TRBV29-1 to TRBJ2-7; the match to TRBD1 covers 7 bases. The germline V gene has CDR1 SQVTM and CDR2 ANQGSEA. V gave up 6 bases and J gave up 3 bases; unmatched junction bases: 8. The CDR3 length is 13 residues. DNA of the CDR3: TGCAGCGTAAAGGGACAGTTAAGCTACGAGCAGTACTTC. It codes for CSVKGQLSYEQYF.

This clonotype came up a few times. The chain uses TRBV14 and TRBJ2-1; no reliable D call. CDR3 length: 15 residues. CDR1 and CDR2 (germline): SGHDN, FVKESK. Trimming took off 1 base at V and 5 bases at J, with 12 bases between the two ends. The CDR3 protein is CASSQGGFWDNEQFF. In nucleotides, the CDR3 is TGTGCCAGCAGCCAAGGAGGATTCTGGGACAATGAGCAGTTCTTC.

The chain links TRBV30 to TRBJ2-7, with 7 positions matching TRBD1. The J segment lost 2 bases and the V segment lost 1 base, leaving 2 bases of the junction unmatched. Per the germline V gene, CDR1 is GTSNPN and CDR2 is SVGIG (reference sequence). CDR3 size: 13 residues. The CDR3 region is CAWSGDRAYEQYF. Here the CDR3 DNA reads TGTGCCTGGAGTGGGGACAGAGCCTACGAGCAGTACTTC.

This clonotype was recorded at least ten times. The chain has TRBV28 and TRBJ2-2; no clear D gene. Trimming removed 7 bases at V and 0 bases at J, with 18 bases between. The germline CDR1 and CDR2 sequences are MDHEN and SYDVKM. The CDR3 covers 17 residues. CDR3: CASTYFPGLPNTGELFF. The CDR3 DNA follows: TGTGCCAGCACTTATTTCCCCGGGCTACCGAACACCGGGGAGCTGTTTTTT.

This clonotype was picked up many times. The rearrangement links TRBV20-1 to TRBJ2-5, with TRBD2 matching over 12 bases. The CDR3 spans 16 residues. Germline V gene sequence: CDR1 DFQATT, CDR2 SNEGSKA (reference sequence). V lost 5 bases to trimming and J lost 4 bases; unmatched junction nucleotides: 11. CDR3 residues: CSAVTSGSPPGETQYF. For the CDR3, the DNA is TGCAGTGCTGTGACTAGCGGGAGCCCTCCGGGAGAGACCCAGTACTTC.

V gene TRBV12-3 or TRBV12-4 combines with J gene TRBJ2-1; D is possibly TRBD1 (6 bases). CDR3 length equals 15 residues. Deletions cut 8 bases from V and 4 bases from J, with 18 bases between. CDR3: CASHSTGPLYNEQFF. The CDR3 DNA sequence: TGTGCCAGCCACTCAACAGGGCCCCTTTACAATGAGCAGTTCTTC.

Here the CDR3 DNA reads TGTGCCAGCAGTGAACGGGACAGGGGGCTCTACAATGAGCAGTTCTTC. Its protein product is CASSERDRGLYNEQFF. The J gene is TRBJ2-1, the V gene TRBV6-1, with 12 bases that match TRBD1. V dropped 2 bases and J dropped 3; count of bases not matched to a gene: 2. CDR3 length: 16 amino acids. Germline CDR1 MNHNS, CDR2 SASEGT.

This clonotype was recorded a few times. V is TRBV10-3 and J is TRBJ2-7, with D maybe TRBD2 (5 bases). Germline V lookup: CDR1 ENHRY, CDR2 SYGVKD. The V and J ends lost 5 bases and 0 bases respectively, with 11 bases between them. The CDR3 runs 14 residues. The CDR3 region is CAISPDGLSYEQYV. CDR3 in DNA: TGTGCCATCAGTCCTGACGGACTCTCCTACGAGCAGTACGTC.

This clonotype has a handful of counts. DNA for the CDR3: TGTGCCAGCAGCTCAGGGGGCTGGACCCAGTACTTC. Translation: CASSSGGWTQYF. The chain has TRBV12-3 or TRBV12-4 and TRBJ2-5; the match to TRBD1 covers 8 bases. The CDR3 extends over 12 amino acids. The J segment lost 7 bases and the V segment lost 6 bases, leaving 4 bases of the junction unmatched.

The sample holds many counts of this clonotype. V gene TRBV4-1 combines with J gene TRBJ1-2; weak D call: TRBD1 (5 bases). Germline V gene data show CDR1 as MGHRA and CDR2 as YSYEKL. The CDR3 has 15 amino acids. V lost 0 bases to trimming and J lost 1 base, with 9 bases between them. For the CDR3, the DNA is TGCGCCAGCAGCCAAGAAGGGGACTTTAACTATGGCTACACCTTC. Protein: CASSQEGDFNYGYTF.

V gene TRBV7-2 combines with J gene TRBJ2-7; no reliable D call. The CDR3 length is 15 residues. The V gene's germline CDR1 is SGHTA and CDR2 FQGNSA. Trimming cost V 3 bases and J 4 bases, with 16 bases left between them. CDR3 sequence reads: CASSFRPASVYEQYV. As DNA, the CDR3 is TGTGCCAGCAGCTTTCGCCCGGCCTCCGTTTACGAGCAGTACGTC.

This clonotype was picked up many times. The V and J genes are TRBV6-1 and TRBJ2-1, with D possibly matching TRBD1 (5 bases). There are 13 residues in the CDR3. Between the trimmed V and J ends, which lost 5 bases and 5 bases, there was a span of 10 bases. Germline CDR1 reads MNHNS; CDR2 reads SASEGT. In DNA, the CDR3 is TGTGCCAGCAGTCCTGACAGAGACAATGAGCAGTTCTTC. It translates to CASSPDRDNEQFF.